The 16 T cell receptor beta chains reported below all come from one sample, sequenced in a study of shared clonotypes between healthy human individuals. Clones were sequenced by immunoSEQ multiplex PCR, and TCRdb holds only the in-frame ones, with some missing. The sample holds approximately 2.3 million clones, 93% seen once. Sequenced material: naive CD4+ T cells from PBMCs. The subset denotes: CD45RA+ positively selected. The receptor set was obtained from a young man in good health. Some clones in this sample may be carry-over from other donors' samples.

On this clone itself: In the same sample, other DNA sequences code for this CDR3. The J gene is TRBJ2-5, the V gene TRBV19, with 8 positions matching TRBD1. The V gene's germline CDR1 is LNHDA and CDR2 SQIVND (reference sequence). CDR3 length equals 15 residues. After removal of 1 base from V and 1 base from J, the junction contained 2 bases not matched to a gene. The CDR3 loop reads CASSIGQGAQETQYF. The CDR3 nucleotides are TGTGCCAGTAGTATAGGGCAGGGGGCCCAAGAGACCCAGTACTTC.

The chain recombines TRBV11-1 with TRBJ1-2; D is perhaps TRBD1 (5 bases). The CDR3 spans 14 residues. CDR1 is SGHAT and CDR2 is FQDESV in the germline V gene (reference sequence). V was cut by 5 bases and J by 5 bases, with 15 bases left in between. The CDR3 loop reads CASSGVTAPYGYTF. The CDR3 DNA reads TGTGCCAGCAGCGGGGTGACAGCTCCTTATGGCTACACCTTC.

The chain combines TRBV9 with TRBJ2-2, with TRBD2 matching over 12 bases. Trimming took 3 bases from V and 2 from J; bases not matched to a gene: 11. Per germline, CDR1 SGDLS and CDR2 YYNGEE. This CDR3 is built from 19 residues. This CDR3 reads CASSGDRLAGVKNTGELFF. The CDR3 bases are TGTGCCAGCAGCGGGGACCGACTAGCGGGAGTTAAAAACACCGGGGAGCTGTTTTTT.

This clone was seen a few times. The rearrangement uses TRBV6-1 and TRBJ1-1, with D possibly being TRBD1 (5 bases). Trimming removed 1 base from V and 3 bases from J, with 6 bases in between. In germline, CDR1 is MNHNS, CDR2 SASEGT. This CDR3 is 13 amino acids long. The CDR3 region has the DNA TGTGCCAGCAGTGAAGTGGGGGACACTGAAGCTTTCTTT. Its translation: CASSEVGDTEAFF.

The V call is TRBV5-1, the J call TRBJ2-2, with D unresolved. The CDR3 contains 16 residues. Trimming took 1 base from V and 0 from J, leaving 10 bases between them. The germline V gene has CDR1 SGHRS and CDR2 YFSETQ. The CDR3: CASSLRTPANTGELFF. Here the CDR3 DNA reads TGCGCCAGCAGCTTGCGTACACCCGCGAACACCGGGGAGCTGTTTTTT.

The gene calls are TRBV28 and TRBJ2-5; D is unclear. The V end lost 5 bases, the J end lost 2 bases, and 9 bases lay between the germline ends. CDR3 length: 13 amino acids. Germline V CDR1 and CDR2: MDHEN, SYDVKM. Here the CDR3 DNA reads TGTGCCAGCAGTGGACCGATGCAAGAGACCCAGTACTTC. Residues: CASSGPMQETQYF.

The CDR3, as DNA: TGCAGCGTGGGGACTACTCAGTACGAGCAGTACTTC. Protein: CSVGTTQYEQYF. The J gene is TRBJ2-7, the V gene TRBV29-1, with TRBD2 matching 7 bases. Germline V lookup: CDR1 SQVTM, CDR2 ANQGSEA. The CDR3 is 12 residues long. Unmatched junction bases numbered 6, after V lost 6 bases and J lost 4 bases.

The gene calls are TRBV4-2 and TRBJ2-2, with 9 bases aligning to TRBD2. The V gene end was trimmed by 1 base and the J gene end by 3 bases; junction bases not matched to a gene: 12. Per the germline V gene, CDR1 is LGHNA and CDR2 is YNFKEQ. CDR3 length equals 19 residues. CDR3 nucleotides: TGTGCCAGCAGCCAAGGTCTAGCGGGACTAGGAACGGACACCGGGGAGCTGTTTTTT. Amino acids: CASSQGLAGLGTDTGELFF.

With regard to this clone: The same CDR3 arises from other DNA sequences in this sample as well. The chain combines TRBV6-6 with TRBJ2-1; TRBD2 agrees at 11 bases. Trimming at V came to 2 bases and at J to 3 bases, leaving 0 bases not matched to a gene. The length of the CDR3 is 15 residues. Per germline, CDR1 MNHNY and CDR2 SVGAGI (reference sequence). The CDR3: CASSYLAGGYNEQFF. DNA of the CDR3: TGTGCCAGCAGTTACCTAGCGGGAGGCTACAATGAGCAGTTCTTC.

This chain uses TRBV5-1 with TRBJ2-5; 7 positions agree with TRBD2. Germline-derived CDR1 and CDR2 are SGHRS and YFSETQ. V shed 0 bases, J shed 5 bases, and the junction held 7 bases outside the gene matches. The CDR3 consists of 15 residues. CDR3 nucleotide sequence: TGCGCCAGCAGCTTGGTGGCGGGGGTCCGGGAGACCCAGTACTTC. It is translated as CASSLVAGVRETQYF.

The chain recombines TRBV6-1 with TRBJ2-7; the D gene is possibly TRBD1 (5 bases). The germline V gene encodes CDR1 MNHNS and CDR2 SASEGT. This CDR3 is 13 amino acids long. V was shortened by 7 bases and J by 2 bases, with 12 bases between the two germline ends. The CDR3 sequence is CASTPTVTYEQYF. In nucleotides, the CDR3 is TGTGCCAGCACCCCGACAGTTACCTACGAGCAGTACTTC.

The chain carries TRBV14 and TRBJ1-5; D is perhaps TRBD1 (5 bases). The CDR3 totals 16 residues. V lost 1 base, J lost 2 bases, and 12 bases lay in between. CDR1 is SGHDN, CDR2 FVKESK, per germline. The CDR3 spells CASSQVHGAGNQPQHF. Written as DNA, the CDR3 is TGTGCCAGCAGCCAAGTGCATGGGGCGGGCAATCAGCCCCAGCATTTT. Combining the CDR3 with reference TRBV14 and TRBJ1-5 gives the whole variable domain EAGVTQFPSHSVIEKGQTVTLRCDPISGHDNLYWYRRVMGKEIKFLLHFVKESKQDESGMPNNRFLAERTGGTYSTLKVQPAELEDSGVYFCASSQVHGAGNQPQHFGDGTRLSIL.

The chain links TRBV27 to TRBJ2-7; TRBD2 matches at 8 bases. V gave up 2 bases and J gave up 3 bases; unmatched junction bases: 30. The CDR3 contains 23 residues. Germline V CDR1 and CDR2: MNHEY, SMNVEV (reference sequence). The CDR3 loop is CASSLDFFVLWIRVGRGVYEQYF. The CDR3 DNA reads as TGTGCCAGCAGTTTAGATTTCTTTGTTCTTTGGATACGGGTGGGGCGGGGGGTCTACGAGCAGTACTTC.

This chain links TRBV28 with TRBJ2-2, with TRBD2 as a possible D gene (5 bases). Trimming stripped 8 bases from V and 1 base from J, with 14 bases between. This CDR3 is 15 amino acids long. Germline V gives CDR1 MDHEN, CDR2 SYDVKM. The CDR3 DNA reads TGTGCCAGCGGAGAGCCTAGCCGGAACACCGGGGAGCTGTTTTTT. This codes for CASGEPSRNTGELFF.

This clone has a single count. The rearrangement joins TRBV28 to TRBJ1-2; weak D call: TRBD1 (6 bases). The germline V gene encodes CDR1 MDHEN and CDR2 SYDVKM. The CDR3 contains 13 residues. Deletions cut 10 bases from V and 0 bases from J, with 12 bases between. For the CDR3, the DNA is TGTGCCACCTCGGGGGGGCCTAACTATGGCTACACCTTC. Translation gives CATSGGPNYGYTF.

The chain recombines TRBV9 with TRBJ2-2, with D unresolved. The CDR3 runs 12 residues. V was cut by 3 bases and J by 6 bases, with 6 bases left in between. The germline CDR1 and CDR2 sequences are SGDLS and YYNGEE. Here the CDR3 reads CASSALAGELFF. CDR3 DNA: TGTGCCAGCAGCGCCCTAGCCGGGGAGCTGTTTTTT.